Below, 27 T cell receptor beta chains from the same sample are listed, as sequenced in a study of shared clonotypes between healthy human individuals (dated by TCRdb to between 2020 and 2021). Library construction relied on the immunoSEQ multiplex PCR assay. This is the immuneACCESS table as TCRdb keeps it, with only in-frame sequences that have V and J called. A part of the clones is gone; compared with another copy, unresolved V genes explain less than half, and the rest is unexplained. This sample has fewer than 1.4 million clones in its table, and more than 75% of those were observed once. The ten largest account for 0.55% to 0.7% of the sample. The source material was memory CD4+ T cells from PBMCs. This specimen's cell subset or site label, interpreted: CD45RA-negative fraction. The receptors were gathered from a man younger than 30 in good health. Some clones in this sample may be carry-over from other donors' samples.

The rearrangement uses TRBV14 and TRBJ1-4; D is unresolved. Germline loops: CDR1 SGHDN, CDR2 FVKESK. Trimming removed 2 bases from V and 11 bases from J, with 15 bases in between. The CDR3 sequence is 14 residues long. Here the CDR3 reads CASSQRALERKLFF. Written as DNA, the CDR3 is TGTGCCAGCAGCCAAAGGGCCCTCGAGCGGAAACTGTTTTTT.

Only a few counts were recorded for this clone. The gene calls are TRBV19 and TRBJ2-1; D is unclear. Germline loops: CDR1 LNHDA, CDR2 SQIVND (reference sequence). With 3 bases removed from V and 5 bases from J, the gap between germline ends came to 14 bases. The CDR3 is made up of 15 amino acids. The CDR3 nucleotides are TGTGCCAGTAGTATCCCTCGGTTGGGTGACAATGAGCAGTTCTTC. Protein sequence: CASSIPRLGDNEQFF.

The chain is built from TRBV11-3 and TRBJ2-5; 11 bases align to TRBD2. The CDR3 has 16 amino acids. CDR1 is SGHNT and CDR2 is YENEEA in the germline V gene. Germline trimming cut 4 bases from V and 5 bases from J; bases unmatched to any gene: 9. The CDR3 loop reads CASSWVLAGVAETQYF. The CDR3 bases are TGTGCCAGCAGCTGGGTACTAGCGGGAGTCGCGGAGACCCAGTACTTC.

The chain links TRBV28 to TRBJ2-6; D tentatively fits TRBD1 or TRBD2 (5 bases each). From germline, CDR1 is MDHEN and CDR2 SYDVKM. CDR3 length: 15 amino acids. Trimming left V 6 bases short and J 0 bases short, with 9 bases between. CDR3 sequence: CASSPGHSGANVLTF. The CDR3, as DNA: TGTGCCAGCAGCCCGGGGCACTCTGGGGCCAACGTCCTGACTTTC.

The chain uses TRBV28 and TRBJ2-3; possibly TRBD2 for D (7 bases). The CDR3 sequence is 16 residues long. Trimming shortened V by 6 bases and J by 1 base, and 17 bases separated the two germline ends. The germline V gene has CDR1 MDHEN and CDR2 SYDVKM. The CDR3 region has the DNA TGTGCCAGCAGGCGGGCGGGGGCGGCGGGCACAGATACGCAGTATTTT. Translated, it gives CASRRAGAAGTDTQYF.

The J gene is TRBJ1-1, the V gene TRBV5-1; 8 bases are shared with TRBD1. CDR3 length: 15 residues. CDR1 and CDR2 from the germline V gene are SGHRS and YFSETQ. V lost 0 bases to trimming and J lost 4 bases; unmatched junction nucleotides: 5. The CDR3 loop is CASSLADREFTEAFF. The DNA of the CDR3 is TGCGCCAGCAGCTTGGCGGACAGGGAATTCACTGAAGCTTTCTTT.

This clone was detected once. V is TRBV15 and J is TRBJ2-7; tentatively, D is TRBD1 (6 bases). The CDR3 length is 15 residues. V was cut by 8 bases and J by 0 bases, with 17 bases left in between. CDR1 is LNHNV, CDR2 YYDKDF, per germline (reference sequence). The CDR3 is CATRFLLGASYEQYF. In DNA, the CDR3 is TGTGCCACCCGGTTCCTTTTGGGGGCCTCCTACGAGCAGTACTTC.

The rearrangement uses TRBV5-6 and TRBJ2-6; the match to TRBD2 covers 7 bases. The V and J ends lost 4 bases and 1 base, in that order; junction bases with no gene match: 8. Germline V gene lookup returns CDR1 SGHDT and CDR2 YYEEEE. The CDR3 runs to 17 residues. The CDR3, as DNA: TGTGCCAGCAGCCCGGGGAGGGGTTTGTCTGGGGCCAACGTCCTGACTTTC. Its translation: CASSPGRGLSGANVLTF.

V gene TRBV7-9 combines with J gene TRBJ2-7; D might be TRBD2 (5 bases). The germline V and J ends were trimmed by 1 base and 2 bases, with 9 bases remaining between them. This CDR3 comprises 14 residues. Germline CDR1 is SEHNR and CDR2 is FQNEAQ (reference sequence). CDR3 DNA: TGTGCCAGCAGCTTAGAGCAGCGGACCTACGAGCAGTACTTC. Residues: CASSLEQRTYEQYF.

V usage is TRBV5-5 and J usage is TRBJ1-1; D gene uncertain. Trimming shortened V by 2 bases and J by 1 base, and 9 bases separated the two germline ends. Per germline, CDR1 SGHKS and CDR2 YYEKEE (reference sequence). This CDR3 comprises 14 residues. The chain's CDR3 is CASSFYAGNTEAFF. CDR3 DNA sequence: TGTGCCAGCAGCTTTTATGCGGGGAACACTGAAGCTTTCTTT.

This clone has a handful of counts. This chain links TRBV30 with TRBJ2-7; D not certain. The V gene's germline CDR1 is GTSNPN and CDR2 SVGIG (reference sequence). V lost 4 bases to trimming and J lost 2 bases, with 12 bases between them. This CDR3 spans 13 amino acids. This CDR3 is CAWTQRRAYEQYF. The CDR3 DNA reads TGTGCCTGGACCCAGCGTAGGGCCTACGAGCAGTACTTC.

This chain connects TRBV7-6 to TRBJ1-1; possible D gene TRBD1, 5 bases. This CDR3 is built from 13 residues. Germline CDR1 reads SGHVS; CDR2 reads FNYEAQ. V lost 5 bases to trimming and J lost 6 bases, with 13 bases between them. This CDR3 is CASSPGRGAEAFF. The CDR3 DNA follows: TGTGCCAGCAGCCCCGGTCGGGGCGCTGAAGCTTTCTTT.

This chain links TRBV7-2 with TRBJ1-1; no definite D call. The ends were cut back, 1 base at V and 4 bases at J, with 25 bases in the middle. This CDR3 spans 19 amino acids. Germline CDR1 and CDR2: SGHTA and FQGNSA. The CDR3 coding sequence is TGTGCCAGCAGCTTAGTTTTTGGCTTTCGTTGGGGTGTTGGCACTGAAGCTTTCTTT. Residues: CASSLVFGFRWGVGTEAFF.

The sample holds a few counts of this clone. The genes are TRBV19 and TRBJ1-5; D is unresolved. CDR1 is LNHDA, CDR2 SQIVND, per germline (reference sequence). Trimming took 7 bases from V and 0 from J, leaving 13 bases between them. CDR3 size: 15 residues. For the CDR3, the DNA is TGTGCCAGTAACGGAGGGAGTAATAGCAATCAGCCCCAGCATTTT. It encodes CASNGGSNSNQPQHF.

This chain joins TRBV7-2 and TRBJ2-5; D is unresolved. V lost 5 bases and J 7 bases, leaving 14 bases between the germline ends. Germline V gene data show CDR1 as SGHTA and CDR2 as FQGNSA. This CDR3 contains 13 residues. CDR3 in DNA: TGTGCCAGCAGCCCATCGGGTATTCGGACCCAGTACTTC. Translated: CASSPSGIRTQYF.

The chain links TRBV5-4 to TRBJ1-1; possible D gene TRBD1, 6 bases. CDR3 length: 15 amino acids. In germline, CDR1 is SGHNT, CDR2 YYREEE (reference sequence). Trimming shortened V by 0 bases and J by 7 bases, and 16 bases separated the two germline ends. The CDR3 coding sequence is TGTGCCAGCAGCTTGGCCCGGGGGGCAAGAAATGAAGCTTTCTTT. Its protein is CASSLARGARNEAFF.

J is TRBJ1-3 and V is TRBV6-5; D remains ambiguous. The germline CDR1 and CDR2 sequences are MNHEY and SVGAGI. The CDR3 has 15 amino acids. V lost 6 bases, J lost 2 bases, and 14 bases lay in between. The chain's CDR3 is CASRSRGLTGNTIYF. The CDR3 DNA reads TGTGCCAGCAGATCCAGAGGACTGACTGGAAACACCATATATTTT.

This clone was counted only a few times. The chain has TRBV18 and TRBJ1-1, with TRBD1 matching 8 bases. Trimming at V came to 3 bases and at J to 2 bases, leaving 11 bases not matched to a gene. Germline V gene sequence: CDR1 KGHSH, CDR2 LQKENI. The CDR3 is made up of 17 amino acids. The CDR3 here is CASSPSQGAGFNTEAFF. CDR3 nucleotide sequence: TGTGCCAGCTCACCTTCGCAGGGGGCAGGGTTCAACACTGAAGCTTTCTTT.

The CDR3 sequence is CASSFTAGGNEKLFF. The DNA of the CDR3 is TGTGCCAGCAGCTTTACAGCGGGGGGTAATGAAAAACTGTTTTTT. The V call is TRBV7-9, the J call TRBJ1-4, with D perhaps matching TRBD1 (5 bases). CDR1 SEHNR and CDR2 FQNEAQ come from the germline V gene (reference sequence). V gave up 3 bases and J gave up 4 bases, with 12 bases separating them. The CDR3 sequence is 15 residues long.

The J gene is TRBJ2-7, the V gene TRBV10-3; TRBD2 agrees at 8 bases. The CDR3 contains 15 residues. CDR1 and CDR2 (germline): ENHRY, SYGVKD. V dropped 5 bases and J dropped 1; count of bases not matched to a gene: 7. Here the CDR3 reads CAISQIIAGSYEQYF. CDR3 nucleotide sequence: TGTGCCATCAGTCAAATAATAGCGGGATCCTACGAGCAGTACTTC.

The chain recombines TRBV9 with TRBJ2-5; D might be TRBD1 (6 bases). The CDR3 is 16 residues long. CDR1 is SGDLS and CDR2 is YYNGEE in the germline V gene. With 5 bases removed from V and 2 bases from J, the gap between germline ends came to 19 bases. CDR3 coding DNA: TGTGCCAGCAGTAAGGCGACAGGAGAGAGACAAGAGACCCAGTACTTC. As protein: CASSKATGERQETQYF.

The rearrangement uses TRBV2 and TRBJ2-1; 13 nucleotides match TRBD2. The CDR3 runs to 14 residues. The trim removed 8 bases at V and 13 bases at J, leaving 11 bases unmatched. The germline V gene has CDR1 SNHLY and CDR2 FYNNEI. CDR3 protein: CASGGTSGTLNQFF. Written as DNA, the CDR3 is TGTGCCAGCGGAGGGACTAGCGGGACCCTCAATCAGTTCTTC.

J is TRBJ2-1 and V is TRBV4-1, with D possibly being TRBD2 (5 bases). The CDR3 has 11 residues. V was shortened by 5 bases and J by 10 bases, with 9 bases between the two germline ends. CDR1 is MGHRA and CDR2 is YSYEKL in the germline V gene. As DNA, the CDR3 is TGCGCCAGCAGCAAAACTAGAGAGCAGTTCTTC. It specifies CASSKTREQFF.

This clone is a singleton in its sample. The CDR3: CASTPMRGGPDTQYF. The DNA for the CDR3 is TGTGCCAGCACCCCGATGAGGGGAGGGCCTGATACGCAGTATTTT. The V and J genes are TRBV18 and TRBJ2-3, with 7 positions matching TRBD2. With V trimmed by 8 bases and J by 6 bases, 14 bases remained unmatched. CDR3 length: 15 amino acids. Germline V lookup: CDR1 KGHSH, CDR2 LQKENI. The complete variable domain, with remaining parts taken from reference TRBV18 and TRBJ2-3, reads NAGVMQNPRHLVRRRGQEARLRCSPMKGHSHVYWYRQLPEEGLKFMVYLQKENIIDESGMPKERFSAEFPKEGPSILRIQQVVRGDSAAYFCASTPMRGGPDTQYFGPGTRLTVL.

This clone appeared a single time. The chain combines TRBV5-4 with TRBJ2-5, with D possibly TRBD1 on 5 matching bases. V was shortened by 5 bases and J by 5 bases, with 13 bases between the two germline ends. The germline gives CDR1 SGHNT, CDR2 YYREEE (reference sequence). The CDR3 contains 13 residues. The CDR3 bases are TGTGCCAGCAGTCAGCAGGGATTGGAGACCCAGTACTTC. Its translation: CASSQQGLETQYF.

As DNA, the CDR3 is TGTGCCAGCAGCTACCGTGAGACGGCCTACGAGCAGTACTTC. It specifies CASSYRETAYEQYF. J is TRBJ2-7 and V is TRBV7-8; D is unresolved. Germline CDR1 reads SGHVS; CDR2 reads FQNEAQ. This CDR3 is built from 14 residues. V was pared by 4 bases and J by 2 bases, with 12 bases between.

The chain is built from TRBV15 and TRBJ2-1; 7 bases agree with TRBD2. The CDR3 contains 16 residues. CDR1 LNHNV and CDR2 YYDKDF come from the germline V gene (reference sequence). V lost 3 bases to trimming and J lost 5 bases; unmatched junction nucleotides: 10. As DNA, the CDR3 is TGTGCCACCAGCAGGGAGCTTCTCGGGGGGAACAATGAGCAGTTCTTC. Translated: CATSRELLGGNNEQFF.